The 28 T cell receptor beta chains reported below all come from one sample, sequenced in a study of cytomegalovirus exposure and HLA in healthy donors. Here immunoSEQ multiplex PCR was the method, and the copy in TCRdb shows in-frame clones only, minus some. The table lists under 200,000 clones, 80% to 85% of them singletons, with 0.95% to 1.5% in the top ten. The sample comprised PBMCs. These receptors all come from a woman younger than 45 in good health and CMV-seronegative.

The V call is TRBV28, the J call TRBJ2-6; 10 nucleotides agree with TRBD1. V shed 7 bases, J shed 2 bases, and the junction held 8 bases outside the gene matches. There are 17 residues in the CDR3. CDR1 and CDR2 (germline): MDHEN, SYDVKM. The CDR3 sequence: CASNPGQGVTGANVLTF. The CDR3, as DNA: TGTGCCAGCAATCCCGGACAGGGGGTAACTGGGGCCAACGTCCTGACTTTC. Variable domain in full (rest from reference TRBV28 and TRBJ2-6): DVKVTQSSRYLVKRTGEKVFLECVQDMDHENMFWYRQDPGLGLRLIYFSYDVKMKEKGDIPEGYSVSREKKERFSLILESASTNQTSMYLCASNPGQGVTGANVLTFGAGSRLTVL.

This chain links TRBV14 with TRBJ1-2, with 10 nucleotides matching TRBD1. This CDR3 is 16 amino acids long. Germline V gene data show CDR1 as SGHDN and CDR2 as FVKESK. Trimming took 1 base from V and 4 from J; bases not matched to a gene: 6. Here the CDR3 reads CASSQADRGHGYGYTF. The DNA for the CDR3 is TGTGCCAGCAGCCAAGCCGACAGGGGGCATGGCTATGGCTACACCTTC.

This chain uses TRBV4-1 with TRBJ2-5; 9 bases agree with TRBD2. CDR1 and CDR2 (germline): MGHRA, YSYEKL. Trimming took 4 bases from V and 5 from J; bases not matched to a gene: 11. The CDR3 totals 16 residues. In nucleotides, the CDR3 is TGCGCCAGCAGCCCGAGCTTGCGCGGGGGGGCGGAGACCCAGTACTTC. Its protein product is CASSPSLRGGAETQYF.

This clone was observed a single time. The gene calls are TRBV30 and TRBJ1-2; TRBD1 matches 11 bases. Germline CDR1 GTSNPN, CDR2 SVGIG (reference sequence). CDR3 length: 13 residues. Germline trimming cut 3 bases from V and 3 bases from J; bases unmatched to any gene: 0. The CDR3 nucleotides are TGTGCCTGGAGGGACAGGGGGCACTATGGCTACACCTTC. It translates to CAWRDRGHYGYTF. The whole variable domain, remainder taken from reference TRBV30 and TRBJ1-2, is SQTIHQWPATLVQPVGSPLSLECTVEGTSNPNLYWYRQAAGRGLQLLFYSVGIGQISSEVPQNLSASRPQDRQFILSSKKLLLSDSGFYLCAWRDRGHYGYTFGSGTRLTVV.

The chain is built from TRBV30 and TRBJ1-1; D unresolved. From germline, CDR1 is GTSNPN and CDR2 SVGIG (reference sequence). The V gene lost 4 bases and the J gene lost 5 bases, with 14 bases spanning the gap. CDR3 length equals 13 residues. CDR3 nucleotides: TGTGCCTGGAAGGAGGGTTCGGAGACTGAAGCTTTCTTT. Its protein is CAWKEGSETEAFF.

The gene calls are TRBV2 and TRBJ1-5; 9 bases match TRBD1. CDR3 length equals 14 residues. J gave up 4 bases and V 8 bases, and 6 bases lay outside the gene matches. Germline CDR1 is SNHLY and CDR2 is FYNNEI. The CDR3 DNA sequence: TGTGCCAGCCGAGGACAGGGGCGGAATCAGCCCCAGCATTTT. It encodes CASRGQGRNQPQHF.

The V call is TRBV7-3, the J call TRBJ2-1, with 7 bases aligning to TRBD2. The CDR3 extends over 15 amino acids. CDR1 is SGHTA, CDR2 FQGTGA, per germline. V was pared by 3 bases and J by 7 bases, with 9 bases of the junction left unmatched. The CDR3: CASSFGRGSWNEQFF. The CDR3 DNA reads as TGTGCCAGCAGCTTCGGGCGGGGGTCGTGGAATGAGCAGTTCTTC.

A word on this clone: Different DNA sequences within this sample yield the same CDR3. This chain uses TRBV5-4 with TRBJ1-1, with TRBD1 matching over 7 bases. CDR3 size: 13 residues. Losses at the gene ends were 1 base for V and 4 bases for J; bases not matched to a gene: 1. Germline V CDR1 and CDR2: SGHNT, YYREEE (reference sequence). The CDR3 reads CASSLYRGTEAFF. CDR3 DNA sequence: TGTGCCAGCAGCTTGTACAGGGGCACTGAAGCTTTCTTT.

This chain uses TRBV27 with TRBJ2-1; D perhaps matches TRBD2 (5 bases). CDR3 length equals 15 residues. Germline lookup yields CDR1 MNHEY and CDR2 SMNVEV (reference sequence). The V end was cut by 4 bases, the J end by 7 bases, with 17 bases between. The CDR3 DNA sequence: TGTGCCAGCAGTTCCTCGACGGGGATTGGAAATGAGCAGTTCTTC. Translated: CASSSSTGIGNEQFF.

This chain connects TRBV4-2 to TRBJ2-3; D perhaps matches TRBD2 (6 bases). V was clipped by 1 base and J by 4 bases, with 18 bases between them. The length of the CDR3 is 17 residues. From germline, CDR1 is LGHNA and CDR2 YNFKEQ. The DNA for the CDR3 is TGTGCCAGCAGCCAAGCCCGGGGCGGGGTTGTGGCAGATACGCAGTATTTT. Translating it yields CASSQARGGVVADTQYF.

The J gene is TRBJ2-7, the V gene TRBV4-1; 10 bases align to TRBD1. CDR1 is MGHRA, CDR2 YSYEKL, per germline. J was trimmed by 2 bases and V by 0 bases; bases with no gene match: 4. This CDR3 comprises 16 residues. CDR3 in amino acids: CASSQDLGTGAYEQYF. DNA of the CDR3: TGCGCCAGCAGCCAAGATCTGGGGACAGGGGCCTACGAGCAGTACTTC.

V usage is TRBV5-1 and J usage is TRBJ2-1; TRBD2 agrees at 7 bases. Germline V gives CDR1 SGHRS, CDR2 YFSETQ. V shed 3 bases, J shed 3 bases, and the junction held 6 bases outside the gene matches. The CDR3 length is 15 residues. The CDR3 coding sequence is TGCGCCAGCAGCTCGACTAGCCGGGGCTACAATGAGCAGTTCTTC. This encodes CASSSTSRGYNEQFF. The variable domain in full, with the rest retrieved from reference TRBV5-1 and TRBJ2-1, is KAGVTQTPRYLIKTRGQQVTLSCSPISGHRSVSWYQQTPGQGLQFLFEYFSETQRNKGNFPGRFSGRQFSNSRSEMNVSTLELGDSALYLCASSSTSRGYNEQFFGPGTRLTVL.

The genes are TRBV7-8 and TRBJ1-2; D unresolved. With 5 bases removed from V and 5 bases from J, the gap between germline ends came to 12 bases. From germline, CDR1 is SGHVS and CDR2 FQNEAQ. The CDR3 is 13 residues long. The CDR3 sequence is CASSEVRGYGYTF. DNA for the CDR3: TGTGCCAGCAGCGAGGTCCGGGGTTATGGCTACACCTTC.

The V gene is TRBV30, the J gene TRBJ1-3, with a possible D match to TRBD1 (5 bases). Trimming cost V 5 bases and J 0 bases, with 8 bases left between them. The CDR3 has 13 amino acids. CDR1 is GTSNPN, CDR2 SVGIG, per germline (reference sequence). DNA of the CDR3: TGTGCCTGGGGGGGGGACTCTGGAAACACCATATATTTT. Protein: CAWGGDSGNTIYF.

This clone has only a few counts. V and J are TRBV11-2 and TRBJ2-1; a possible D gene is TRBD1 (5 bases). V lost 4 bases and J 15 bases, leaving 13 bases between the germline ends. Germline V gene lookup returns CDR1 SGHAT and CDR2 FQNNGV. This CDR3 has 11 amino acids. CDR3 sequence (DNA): TGTGCCAGCAGCTACAGGAGCCTTTGGTTCTTC. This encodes CASSYRSLWFF.

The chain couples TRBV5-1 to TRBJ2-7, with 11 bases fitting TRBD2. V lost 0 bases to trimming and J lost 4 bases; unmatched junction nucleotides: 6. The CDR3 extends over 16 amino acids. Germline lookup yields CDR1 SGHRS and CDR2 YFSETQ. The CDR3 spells CASSLVLAGGRYEQYF. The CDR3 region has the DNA TGCGCCAGCAGCTTGGTGCTAGCGGGAGGCAGATACGAGCAGTACTTC.

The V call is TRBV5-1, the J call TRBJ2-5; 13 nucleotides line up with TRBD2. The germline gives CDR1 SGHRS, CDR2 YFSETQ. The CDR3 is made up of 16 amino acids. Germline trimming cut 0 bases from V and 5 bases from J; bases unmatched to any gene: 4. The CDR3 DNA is TGCGCCAGCAGCTTGGATGGACTAGCGGGGGCCGAGACCCAGTACTTC. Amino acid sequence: CASSLDGLAGAETQYF. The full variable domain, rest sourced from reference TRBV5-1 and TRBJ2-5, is KAGVTQTPRYLIKTRGQQVTLSCSPISGHRSVSWYQQTPGQGLQFLFEYFSETQRNKGNFPGRFSGRQFSNSRSEMNVSTLELGDSALYLCASSLDGLAGAETQYFGPGTRLLVL.

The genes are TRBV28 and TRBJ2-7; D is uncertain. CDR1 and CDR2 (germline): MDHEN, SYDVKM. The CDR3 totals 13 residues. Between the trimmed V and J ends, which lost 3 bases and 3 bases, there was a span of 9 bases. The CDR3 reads CASSFPPGYEQYF. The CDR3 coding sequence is TGTGCCAGCAGTTTTCCCCCAGGCTACGAGCAGTACTTC.

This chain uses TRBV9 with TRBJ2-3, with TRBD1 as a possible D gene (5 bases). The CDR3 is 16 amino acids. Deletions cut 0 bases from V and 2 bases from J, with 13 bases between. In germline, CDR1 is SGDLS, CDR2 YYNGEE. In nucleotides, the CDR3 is TGTGCCAGCAGCGTAGAGGGCAGGGCCTACACAGATACGCAGTATTTT. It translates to CASSVEGRAYTDTQYF.

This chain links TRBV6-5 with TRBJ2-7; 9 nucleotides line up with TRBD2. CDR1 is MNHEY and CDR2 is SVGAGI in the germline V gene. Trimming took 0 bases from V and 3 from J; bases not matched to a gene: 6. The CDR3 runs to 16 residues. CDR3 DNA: TGTGCCAGCAGTTACTCTCGAGCGGGGGGTCTCTACGAGCAGTACTTC. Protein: CASSYSRAGGLYEQYF.

As DNA, the CDR3 is TGCGCCAGCACCTTTGCTATTGGACAGGGGAAATCACCCCTCCACTTT. Translating it yields CASTFAIGQGKSPLHF. This sequence joins TRBV4-1 and TRBJ1-6; TRBD1 aligns across 9 bases. The CDR3 consists of 16 residues. The J segment lost 10 bases and the V segment lost 7 bases, leaving 14 bases of the junction unmatched. The V gene's germline CDR1 is MGHRA and CDR2 YSYEKL.

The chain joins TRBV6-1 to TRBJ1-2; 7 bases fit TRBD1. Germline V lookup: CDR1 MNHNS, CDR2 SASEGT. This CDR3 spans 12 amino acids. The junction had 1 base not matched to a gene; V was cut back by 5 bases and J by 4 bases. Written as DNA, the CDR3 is TGTGCCAGCAGTCGGGACAGCTATGGCTACACCTTC. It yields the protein CASSRDSYGYTF.

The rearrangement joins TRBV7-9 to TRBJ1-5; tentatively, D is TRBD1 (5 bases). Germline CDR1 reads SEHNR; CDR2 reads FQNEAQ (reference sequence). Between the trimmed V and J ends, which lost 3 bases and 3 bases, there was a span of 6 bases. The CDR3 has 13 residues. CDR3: CASSLGLNQPQHF. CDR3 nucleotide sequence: TGTGCCAGCAGCTTGGGGCTCAATCAGCCCCAGCATTTT.

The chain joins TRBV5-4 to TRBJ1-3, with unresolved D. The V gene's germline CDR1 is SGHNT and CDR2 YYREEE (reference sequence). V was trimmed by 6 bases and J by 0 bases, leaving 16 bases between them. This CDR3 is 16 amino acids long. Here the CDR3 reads CASTRSEQISGNTIYF. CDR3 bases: TGTGCCAGCACCCGGTCCGAGCAAATCTCTGGAAACACCATATATTTT.

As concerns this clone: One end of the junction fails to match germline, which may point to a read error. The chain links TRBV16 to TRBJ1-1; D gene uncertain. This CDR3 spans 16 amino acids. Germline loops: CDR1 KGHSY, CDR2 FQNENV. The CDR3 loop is CVSSQHRTGSRTEAFF. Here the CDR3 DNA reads TGTGTCAGCAGCCAACACCGGACGGGGAGTAGAACTGAAGCTTTCTTT.

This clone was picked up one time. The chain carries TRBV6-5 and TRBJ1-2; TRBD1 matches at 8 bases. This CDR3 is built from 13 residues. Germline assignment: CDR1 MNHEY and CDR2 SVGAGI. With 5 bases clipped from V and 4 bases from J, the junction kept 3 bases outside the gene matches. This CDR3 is CASSRTGSYGYTF. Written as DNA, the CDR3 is TGTGCCAGCAGTCGGACAGGGTCCTATGGCTACACCTTC.

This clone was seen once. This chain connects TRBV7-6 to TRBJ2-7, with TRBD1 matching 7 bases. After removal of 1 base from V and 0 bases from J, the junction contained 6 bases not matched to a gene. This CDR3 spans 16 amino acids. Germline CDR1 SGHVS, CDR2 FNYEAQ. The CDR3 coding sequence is TGTGCCAGCAGCTTAGTAAGTCGGGACAGCTCCTACGAGCAGTACTTC. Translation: CASSLVSRDSSYEQYF.

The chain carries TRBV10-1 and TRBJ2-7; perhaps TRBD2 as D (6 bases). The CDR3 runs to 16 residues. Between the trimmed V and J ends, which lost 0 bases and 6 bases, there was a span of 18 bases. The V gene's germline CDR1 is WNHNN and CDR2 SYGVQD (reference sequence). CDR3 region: CASSESMGLTAVEQYF. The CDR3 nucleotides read TGCGCCAGCAGTGAGTCGATGGGACTGACTGCGGTCGAGCAGTACTTC.